The entry that follows covers one T cell receptor (beta chain) sequence. These data come from a study of cytomegalovirus exposure and HLA in healthy donors. The CDR3 runs 16 residues. V lost 4 bases to trimming and J lost 4 bases; unmatched junction nucleotides: 10. CDR1 is MGHDK, CDR2 SYGVNS, per germline. With 60 Vbeta and 13 Jbeta primers, the PCR was carried out. Method: immunoSEQ multiplex PCR; TCRdb's copy keeps in-frame clones and lacks some. The repertoire includes about 130,000 clones, 65% to 75% of them detected once, and 4% sits in the top ten. The origin of this receptor is a man in his forties in good health and CMV-seropositive. Sequencing was carried out using PBMCs. V usage is TRBV25-1 and J usage is TRBJ1-2, with 9 bases aligning to TRBD1. The DNA for the CDR3 is TGTGCCAGCAGTGCCCCCGGGACAGGGAGGGGCTATGGCTACACCTTC. Protein sequence: CASSAPGTGRGYGYTF.